This T cell receptor (beta chain) was obtained from a study of CD8 T cells in Susac syndrome. The study used treatment-naive patients who had stable or active relapsing-remitting disease as multiple sclerosis controls. With random hexamers, 0.5 to 1 ug RNA was reverse transcribed. Amplification of TCR beta CDR3 used immunoSEQ multiplex PCR across 54 Vbeta and 13 Jbeta. TCRdb reprocessed the immunoSEQ multiplex PCR reads with MiXCR, giving one entry per CDR3 protein. Of more than 65,000 distinct CDR3 sequences detected, 90% to 95% appear once; the ten largest clones hold about 0.6%. This CDR3 comprises 16 residues. V was clipped by 0 bases and J by 3 bases, with 13 bases between them. CDR1 and CDR2 (germline): MGHRA, YSYEKL.

The sequence was collected from a human donor with multiple sclerosis. V and J are TRBV4-1 and TRBJ2-3, with D possibly being TRBD1 (5 bases). What was sequenced was CD8+ T cells from PBMCs. CDR3: CASSQDLARDTDTQYF. The CDR3 coding sequence is TGCGCCAGCAGCCAAGATCTTGCCAGGGATACAGATACGCAGTATTTT.